Listed below are T cell receptor beta chains from one sample, sequenced in a study of blood T cell repertoires in COVID-19. The assay was immunoSEQ multiplex PCR, and TCRdb's table has in-frame clones only and misses some. Here the sample spans roughly 70,000 clones, roughly 90% being singletons. Source material: peripheral blood. The source of these receptors is a man at least 80 years old with COVID-19, enrolled during active disease. Both conserved end residues are part of each CDR3. D genes are given only for firm matches. Expanded clones are given a class, and other clones once, few, many or no size at all.

d_call,j_call,clone_size,v_call,cdr3_aa,cdr3_nt
TRBD1,TRBJ2-2,.,TRBV7-2,CASSMDRESGELFF,TGTGCCAGCAGCATGGACAGGGAATCCGGGGAGCTGTTTTTT
TRBD1,TRBJ2-1,.,TRBV24-1,CATSDRQGGEQFF,TGTGCCACCAGTGATAGACAGGGGGGTGAGCAGTTCTTC
.,TRBJ2-5,.,TRBV19,CASSTRTVQETQYF,TGTGCCAGTAGTACCCGGACAGTACAAGAGACCCAGTACTTC
.,TRBJ1-4,.,TRBV25-1,CASSAPGLGSEKLFF,TGTGCCAGCAGTGCCCCAGGGTTAGGAAGTGAAAAACTGTTTTTT
TRBD2,TRBJ2-1,.,TRBV7-9,CASSPGLAGAFF,TGTGCCAGCAGCCCGGGACTAGCGGGCGCGTTCTTC
TRBD1,TRBJ2-7,.,TRBV2,CASSIGTGLSYEQYF,TGTGCCAGCAGTATTGGGACAGGCCTATCCTACGAGCAGTACTTC
.,TRBJ1-1,.,TRBV9,CASSVFRETEAFF,TGTGCCAGCAGCGTATTTCGTGAGACTGAAGCTTTCTTT
.,TRBJ1-5,.,TRBV7-2,CASSLTGDYSNQPQHF,TGTGCCAGCAGCTTAACGGGGGACTATAGCAATCAGCCCCAGCATTTT
.,TRBJ1-2,.,TRBV24-1,CATSEGGRVGGYTF,TGTGCCACCAGTGAGGGAGGCAGGGTAGGAGGCTACACCTTC
TRBD1,TRBJ1-6,.,TRBV5-4,CASSLQGASLHF,TGTGCCAGCAGCTTGCAGGGGGCATCCCTCCACTTT
.,TRBJ2-2,.,TRBV5-1,CASSVDSPGELFF,TGCGCCAGCAGCGTGGACAGCCCCGGGGAGCTGTTTTTT
TRBD1,TRBJ2-5,.,TRBV6-6,CASRAGGIQETQYF,TGTGCCAGCAGGGCAGGGGGCATACAGGAGACCCAGTACTTC
TRBD1,TRBJ1-5,.,TRBV7-6,CASSSGTGGLNQPQHF,TGTGCCAGCAGTTCCGGGACAGGGGGCCTCAATCAGCCCCAGCATTTT
.,TRBJ1-4,few,TRBV18,CASSPRIAQGNEKLFF,TGTGCCAGCTCACCACGAATAGCTCAGGGGAATGAAAAACTGTTTTTT
TRBD1,TRBJ2-5,.,TRBV10-3,CAIRPGQGETQYF,TGTGCCATCAGACCGGGACAGGGGGAGACCCAGTACTTC
.,TRBJ1-1,.,TRBV29-1,CSVEAAYEAFF,TGCAGCGTTGAAGCCGCCTATGAAGCTTTCTTT
.,TRBJ2-1,.,TRBV7-9,CASSFPQGREQFF,TGTGCCAGCAGCTTCCCCCAGGGTAGAGAGCAGTTCTTC
TRBD1,TRBJ2-7,.,TRBV9,CASSVAPGTVSYEQYF,TGTGCCAGCAGCGTAGCTCCCGGGACAGTCTCCTACGAGCAGTACTTC
TRBD1,TRBJ2-7,once,TRBV19,CASSVQGAREQYF,TGTGCCAGTAGTGTACAGGGGGCCAGAGAGCAGTACTTC
.,TRBJ1-4,.,TRBV29-1,CSVATAEKLFF,TGCAGCGTCGCGACAGCAGAAAAACTGTTTTTT
TRBD1,TRBJ2-7,once,TRBV2,CASSGTGGYEQYF,TGTGCCAGCAGTGGGACAGGGGGCTACGAGCAGTACTTC
.,TRBJ2-7,.,TRBV5-6,CASSSARQEYLYEQYF,TGTGCCAGCAGCTCTGCCCGACAGGAGTACTTATACGAGCAGTACTTC
TRBD1,TRBJ2-5,.,TRBV5-1,CASQTGGFWETQYF,TGCGCCAGTCAGACAGGGGGCTTCTGGGAGACCCAGTACTTC
.,TRBJ1-4,.,TRBV5-4,CASSSATNEKLFF,TGTGCCAGCAGCTCTGCAACTAATGAAAAACTGTTTTTT
.,TRBJ1-1,.,TRBV5-4,CASSSQGYDTEAFF,TGTGCCAGCAGCTCCCAGGGGTACGACACTGAAGCTTTCTTT
.,TRBJ2-1,.,TRBV7-2,CASSLDGVYNEQFF,TGTGCCAGCAGCTTAGACGGGGTCTACAATGAGCAGTTCTTC
TRBD1,TRBJ1-2,.,TRBV10-2,CASSSQGAYGYTF,TGCGCCAGCAGTTCACAGGGGGCTTATGGCTACACCTTC
.,TRBJ1-5,.,TRBV4-1,CASSTQQGIGQPQHF,TGCGCCAGCAGCACCCAGCAGGGAATCGGACAGCCCCAGCATTTT
TRBD1,TRBJ1-1,.,TRBV6-5,CASRTIGTGHTEAFF,TGTGCCAGCAGGACAATCGGGACAGGGCACACTGAAGCTTTCTTT
.,TRBJ2-2,.,TRBV24-1,CATSDLLTGELFF,TGTGCCACCAGTGATTTGCTCACCGGGGAGCTGTTTTTT
TRBD1,TRBJ1-5,.,TRBV4-1,CASSQDWDSSRNQPQHF,TGCGCCAGCAGCCAAGATTGGGACAGTTCCCGCAATCAGCCCCAGCATTTT
.,TRBJ1-1,.,TRBV14,CASKRRAGTKLTEAFF,TGTGCCAGCAAAAGGAGGGCAGGGACGAAGCTCACTGAAGCTTTCTTT
.,TRBJ1-2,.,TRBV6-5,CASSTRGGGYTF,TGTGCCAGCAGTACCCGAGGGGGAGGCTACACCTTC
.,TRBJ2-5,.,TRBV7-2,CASSSGETQYF,TGTGCCAGCAGCTCAGGGGAGACCCAGTACTTC
TRBD1,TRBJ2-7,.,TRBV5-4,CASSLPGGAMDEQYF,TGTGCCAGCAGCTTACCAGGGGGCGCCATGGACGAGCAGTACTTC